This TCR beta chain was recovered during a study of T cell responses to AZD1222 COVID-19 vaccine. The CDR3 contains 15 residues. Trimming cost V 5 bases and J 4 bases, with 17 bases left between them. Germline values: CDR1 LGHNA, CDR2 YSLEER. TCRdb keeps only in-frame clones here, not all; method: immunoSEQ multiplex PCR. The sample holds about 120,000 clones, approximately 86% seen once. As for this clone: Its antigen is unknown.

Doses given second, at about 4 or about 12 weeks, were pooled. General study points: Per reports, nearly half of all spike-specific TCRs target regions that are unmutated in variants. Donors, mostly white British, included more females; clonal diversity was possibly underestimated. Increases in Spike-specific TCR breadth and depth were seen after two AZD1222 doses.

The sample was peripheral blood, taken 28 days after the second AZD1222 dose. The chain employs TRBV4-3 and TRBJ1-1; possible D gene TRBD1, 6 bases. The sequence was obtained from an adult who received the AZD1222 COVID-19 vaccine. CDR3 residues: CASSYAEGRGTEAFF. The CDR3 nucleotides are TGCGCCAGCAGCTATGCCGAGGGCAGGGGCACTGAAGCTTTCTTT.